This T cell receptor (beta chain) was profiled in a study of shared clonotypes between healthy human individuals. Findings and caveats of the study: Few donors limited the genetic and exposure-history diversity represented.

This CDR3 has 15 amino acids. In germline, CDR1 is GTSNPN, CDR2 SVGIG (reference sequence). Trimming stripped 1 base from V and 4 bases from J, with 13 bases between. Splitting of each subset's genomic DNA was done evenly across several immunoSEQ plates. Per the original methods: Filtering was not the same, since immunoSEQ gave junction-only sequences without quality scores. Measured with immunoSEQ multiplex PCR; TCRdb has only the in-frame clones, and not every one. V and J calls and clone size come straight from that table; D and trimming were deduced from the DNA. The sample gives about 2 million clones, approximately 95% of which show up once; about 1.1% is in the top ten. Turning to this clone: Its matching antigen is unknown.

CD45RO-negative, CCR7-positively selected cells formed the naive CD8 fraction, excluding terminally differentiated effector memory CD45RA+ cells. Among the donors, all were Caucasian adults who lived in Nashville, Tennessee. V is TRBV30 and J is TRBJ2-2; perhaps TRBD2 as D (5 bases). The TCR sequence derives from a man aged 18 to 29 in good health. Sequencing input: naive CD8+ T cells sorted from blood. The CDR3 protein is CAWSDGNRGTGELFF. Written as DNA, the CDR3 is TGTGCCTGGAGTGACGGGAATCGAGGCACCGGGGAGCTGTTTTTT.